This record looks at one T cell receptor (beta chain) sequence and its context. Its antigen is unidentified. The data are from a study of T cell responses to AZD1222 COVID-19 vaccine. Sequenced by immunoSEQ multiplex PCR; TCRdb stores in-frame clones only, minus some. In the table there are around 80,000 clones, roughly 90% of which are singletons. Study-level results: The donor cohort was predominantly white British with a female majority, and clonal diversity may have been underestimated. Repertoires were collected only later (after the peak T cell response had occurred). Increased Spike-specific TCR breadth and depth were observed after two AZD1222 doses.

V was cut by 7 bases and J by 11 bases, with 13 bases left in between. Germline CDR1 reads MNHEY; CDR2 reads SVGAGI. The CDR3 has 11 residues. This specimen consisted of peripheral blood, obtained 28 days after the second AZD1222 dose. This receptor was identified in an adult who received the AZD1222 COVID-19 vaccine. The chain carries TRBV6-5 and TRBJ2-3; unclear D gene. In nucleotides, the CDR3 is TGTGCCAGCACTACCGCCGGCGGGCAGTATTTT. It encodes CASTTAGGQYF.